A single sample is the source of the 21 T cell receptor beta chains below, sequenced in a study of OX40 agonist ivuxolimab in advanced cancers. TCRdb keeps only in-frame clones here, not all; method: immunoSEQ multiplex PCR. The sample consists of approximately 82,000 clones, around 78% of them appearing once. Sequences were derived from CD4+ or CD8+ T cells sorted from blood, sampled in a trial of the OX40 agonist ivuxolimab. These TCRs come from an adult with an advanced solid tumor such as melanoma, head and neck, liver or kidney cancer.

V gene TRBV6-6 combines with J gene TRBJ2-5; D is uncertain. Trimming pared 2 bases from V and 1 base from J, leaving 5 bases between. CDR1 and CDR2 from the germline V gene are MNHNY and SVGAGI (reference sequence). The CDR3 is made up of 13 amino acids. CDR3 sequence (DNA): TGTGCCAGCAGTTACAGGGTCCAAGAGACCCAGTACTTC. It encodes CASSYRVQETQYF.

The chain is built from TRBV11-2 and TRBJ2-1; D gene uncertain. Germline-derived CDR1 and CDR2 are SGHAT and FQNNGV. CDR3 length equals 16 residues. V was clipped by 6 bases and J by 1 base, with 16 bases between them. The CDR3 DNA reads TGTGCCAGCAGTAGTTCTGGATTCTTATCCTACAATGAGCAGTTCTTC. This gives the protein CASSSSGFLSYNEQFF.

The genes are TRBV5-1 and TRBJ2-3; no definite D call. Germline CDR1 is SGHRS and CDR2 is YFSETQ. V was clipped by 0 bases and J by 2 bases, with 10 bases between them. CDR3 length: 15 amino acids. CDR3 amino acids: CASSLDQSDTDTQYF. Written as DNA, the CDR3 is TGCGCCAGCAGCTTGGACCAATCGGACACAGATACGCAGTATTTT. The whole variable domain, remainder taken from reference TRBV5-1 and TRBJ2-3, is KAGVTQTPRYLIKTRGQQVTLSCSPISGHRSVSWYQQTPGQGLQFLFEYFSETQRNKGNFPGRFSGRQFSNSRSEMNVSTLELGDSALYLCASSLDQSDTDTQYFGPGTRLTVL.

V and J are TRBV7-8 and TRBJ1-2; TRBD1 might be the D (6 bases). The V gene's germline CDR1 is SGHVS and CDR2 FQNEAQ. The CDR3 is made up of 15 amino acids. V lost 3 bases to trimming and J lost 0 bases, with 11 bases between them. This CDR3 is CASSFLRGANYGYTF. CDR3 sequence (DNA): TGTGCCAGCAGCTTTCTCAGGGGAGCTAACTATGGCTACACCTTC. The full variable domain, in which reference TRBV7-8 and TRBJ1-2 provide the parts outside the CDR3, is GAGVSQSPRYKVAKRGQDVALRCDPISGHVSLFWYQQALGQGPEFLTYFQNEAQLDKSGLPSDRFFAERPEGSVSTLKIQRTQQEDSAVYLCASSFLRGANYGYTFGSGTRLTVV.

The CDR3 sequence: CASRSGGEFYEQYF. DNA of the CDR3: TGCGCCAGCAGGTCGGGCGGAGAATTCTACGAGCAGTACTTC. The chain recombines TRBV10-2 with TRBJ2-7; D ambiguous. The CDR3 has 14 residues. The V end lost 6 bases, the J end lost 3 bases, and 15 bases lay between the germline ends. Germline lookup yields CDR1 WSHSY and CDR2 SAAADI.

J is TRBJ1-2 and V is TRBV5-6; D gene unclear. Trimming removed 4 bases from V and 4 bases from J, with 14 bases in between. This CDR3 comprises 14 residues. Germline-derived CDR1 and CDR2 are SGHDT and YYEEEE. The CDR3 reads CASSVEGAGYGYTF. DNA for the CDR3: TGTGCCAGCAGCGTCGAGGGCGCTGGCTATGGCTACACCTTC.

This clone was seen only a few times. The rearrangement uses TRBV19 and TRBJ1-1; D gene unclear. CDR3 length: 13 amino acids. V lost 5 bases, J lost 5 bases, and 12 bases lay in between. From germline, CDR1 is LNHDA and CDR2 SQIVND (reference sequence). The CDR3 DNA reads TGTGCCAGTAGTCCCCGAGGGTATACTGAAGCTTTCTTT. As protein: CASSPRGYTEAFF.

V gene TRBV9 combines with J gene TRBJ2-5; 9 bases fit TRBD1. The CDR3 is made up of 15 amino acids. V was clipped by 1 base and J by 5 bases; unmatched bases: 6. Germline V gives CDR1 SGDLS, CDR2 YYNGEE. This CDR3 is CASSVMGQGGETQYF. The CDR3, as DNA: TGTGCCAGCAGCGTAATGGGACAGGGAGGGGAGACCCAGTACTTC.

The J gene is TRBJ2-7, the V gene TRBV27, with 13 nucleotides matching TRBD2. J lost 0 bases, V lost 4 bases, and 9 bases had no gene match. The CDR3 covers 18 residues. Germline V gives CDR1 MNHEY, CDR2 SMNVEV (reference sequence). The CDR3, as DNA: TGTGCCAGCAGTTCGTCGGGACTAGCGGGGCAATTCTCCTACGAGCAGTACTTC. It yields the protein CASSSSGLAGQFSYEQYF.

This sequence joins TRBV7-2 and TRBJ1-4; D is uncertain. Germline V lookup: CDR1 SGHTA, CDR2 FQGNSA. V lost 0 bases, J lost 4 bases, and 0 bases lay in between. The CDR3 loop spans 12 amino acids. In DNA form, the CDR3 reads TGTGCCAGCAGCTTAGCTAATGAAAAACTGTTTTTT. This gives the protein CASSLANEKLFF.

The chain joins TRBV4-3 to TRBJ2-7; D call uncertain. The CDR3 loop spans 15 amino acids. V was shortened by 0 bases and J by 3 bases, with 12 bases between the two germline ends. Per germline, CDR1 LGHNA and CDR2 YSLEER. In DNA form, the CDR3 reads TGCGCCAGCAGCCAAGAAGACGGATCCTACTACGAGCAGTACTTC. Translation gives CASSQEDGSYYEQYF.

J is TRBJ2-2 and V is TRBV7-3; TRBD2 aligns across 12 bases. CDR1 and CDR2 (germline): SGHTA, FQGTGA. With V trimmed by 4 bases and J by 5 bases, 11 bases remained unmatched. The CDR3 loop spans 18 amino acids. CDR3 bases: TGTGCCAGCAGCTCCGGGACTAGCGGGTCGGGCCGAACCGGGGAGCTGTTTTTT. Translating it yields CASSSGTSGSGRTGELFF. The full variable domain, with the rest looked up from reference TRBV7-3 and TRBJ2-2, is GAGVSQTPSNKVTEKGKYVELRCDPISGHTALYWYRQSLGQGPEFLIYFQGTGAADDSGLPNDRFFAVRPEGSVSTLKIQRTERGDSAVYLCASSSGTSGSGRTGELFFGEGSRLTVL.

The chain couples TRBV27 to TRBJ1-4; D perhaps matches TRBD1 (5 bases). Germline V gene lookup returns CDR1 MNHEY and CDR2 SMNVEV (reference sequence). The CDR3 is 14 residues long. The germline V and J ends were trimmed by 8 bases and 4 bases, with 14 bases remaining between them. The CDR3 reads CASAAFGGNEKLFF. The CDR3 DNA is TGTGCCAGCGCCGCCTTCGGGGGTAATGAAAAACTGTTTTTT.

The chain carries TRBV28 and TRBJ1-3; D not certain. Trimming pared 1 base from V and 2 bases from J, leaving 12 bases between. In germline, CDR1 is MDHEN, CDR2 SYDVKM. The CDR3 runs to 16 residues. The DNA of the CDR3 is TGTGCCAGCAGTTTATACCGCAGTGTAGCTGGAAACACCATATATTTT. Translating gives CASSLYRSVAGNTIYF.

In DNA form, the CDR3 reads TGTGCCAGCAGTGGCCCGCAGGCCCCCCGGGGCTACACCTTC. Translation: CASSGPQAPRGYTF. This chain joins TRBV6-1 and TRBJ1-2; D unresolved. The germline CDR1 and CDR2 sequences are MNHNS and SASEGT. The CDR3 consists of 14 residues. The V gene lost 4 bases and the J gene lost 8 bases, with 17 bases spanning the gap.

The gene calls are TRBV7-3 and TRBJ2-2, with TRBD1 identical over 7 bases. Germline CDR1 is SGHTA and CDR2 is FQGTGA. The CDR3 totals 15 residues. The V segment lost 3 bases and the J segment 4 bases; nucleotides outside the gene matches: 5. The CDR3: CASSFGQAGTGELFF. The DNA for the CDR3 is TGTGCCAGCAGCTTTGGACAGGCCGGCACCGGGGAGCTGTTTTTT.

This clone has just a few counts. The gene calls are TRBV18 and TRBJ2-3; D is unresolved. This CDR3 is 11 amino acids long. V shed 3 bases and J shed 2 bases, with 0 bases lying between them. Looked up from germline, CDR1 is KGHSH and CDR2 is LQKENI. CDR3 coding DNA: TGTGCCAGCTCACCCACAGATACGCAGTATTTT. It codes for CASSPTDTQYF.

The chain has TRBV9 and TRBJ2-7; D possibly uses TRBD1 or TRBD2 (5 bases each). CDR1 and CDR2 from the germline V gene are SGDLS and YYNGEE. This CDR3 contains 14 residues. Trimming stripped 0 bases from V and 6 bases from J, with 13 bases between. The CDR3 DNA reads TGTGCCAGCAGCGTAGGAGGACTTGGGGGCGAGCAGTACTTC. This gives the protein CASSVGGLGGEQYF.

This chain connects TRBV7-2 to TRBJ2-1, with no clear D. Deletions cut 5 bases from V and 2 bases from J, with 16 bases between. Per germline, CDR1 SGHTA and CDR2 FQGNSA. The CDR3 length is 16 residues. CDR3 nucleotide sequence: TGTGCCAGCAGCCGACGAGGTAGCAATACCTACAATGAGCAGTTCTTC. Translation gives CASSRRGSNTYNEQFF.

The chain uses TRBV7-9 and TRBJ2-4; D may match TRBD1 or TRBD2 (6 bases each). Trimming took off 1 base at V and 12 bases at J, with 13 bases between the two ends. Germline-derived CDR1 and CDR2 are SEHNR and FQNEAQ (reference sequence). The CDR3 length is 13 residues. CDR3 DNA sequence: TGTGCCAGCAGCTTAGGTGGCGGGACATATCAGTACTTC. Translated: CASSLGGGTYQYF.

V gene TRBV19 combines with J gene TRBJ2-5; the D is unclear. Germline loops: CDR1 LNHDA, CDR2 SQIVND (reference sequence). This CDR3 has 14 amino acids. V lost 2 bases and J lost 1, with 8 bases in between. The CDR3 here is CASSIWAGQETQYF. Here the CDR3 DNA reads TGTGCCAGTAGTATATGGGCAGGCCAAGAGACCCAGTACTTC.